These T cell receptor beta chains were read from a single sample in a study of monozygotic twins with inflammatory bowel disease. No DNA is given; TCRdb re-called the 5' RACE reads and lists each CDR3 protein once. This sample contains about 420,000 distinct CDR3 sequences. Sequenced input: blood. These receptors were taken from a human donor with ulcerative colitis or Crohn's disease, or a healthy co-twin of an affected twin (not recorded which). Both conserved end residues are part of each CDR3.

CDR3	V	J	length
CSERETSTDTQYF	TRBV20-1	TRBJ2-3	13
CASSEDGGNTDTQYF	TRBV6-1	TRBJ2-3	15
CASSKTQYSPLHF	TRBV7-3	TRBJ1-6	13
CASRPGGNTEAFF	TRBV5-6	TRBJ1-1	13
CASSFYPGTSGSTDTQYF	TRBV5-1	TRBJ2-3	18
CASSTLAAMDTGELFF	TRBV5-1	TRBJ2-2	16
CASSLGFVGTLGEQYF	TRBV14	TRBJ2-7	16
CAIRGPQGPPLYF	TRBV10-3	TRBJ2-7	13
CASWGVGQGYEQYF	TRBV28	TRBJ2-7	14
CASSFQGAGGLLNYGYTF	TRBV14	TRBJ1-2	18
CASGREGETQYF	TRBV6-2/TRBV6-3	TRBJ2-5	12
CASSPTPFYGYTF	TRBV28	TRBJ1-2	13
CASSYFTGGEDEAFF	TRBV5-1	TRBJ1-1	15
CASSLRGPNNEQFF	TRBV5-1	TRBJ2-1	14
CASSLSPLAKNIHYF	TRBV7-2	TRBJ2-4	15
CASSSGRGQGWNTEAFF	TRBV5-1	TRBJ1-1	17
CASGSMNTEAFF	TRBV7-9	TRBJ1-1	12
CSARLLAGGLYEQYF	TRBV20-1	TRBJ2-7	15
CASSPGGKTEAFF	TRBV9	TRBJ1-1	13
CSAHLSVSNGYTF	TRBV20-1	TRBJ1-2	13
CASSHYALRDRQETQYF	TRBV18	TRBJ2-5	17
CASSPPRGRLTDTQYF	TRBV13	TRBJ2-3	16
CSAQDRDLSSSPLHF	TRBV20-1	TRBJ1-6	15